The 29 T cell receptor beta chains reported below all come from one sample, sequenced in a study of T cell changes during pregnancy in multiple sclerosis. Clones were sequenced by immunoSEQ multiplex PCR, and TCRdb holds only the in-frame ones, with some missing. The profile shows 35,000 to 40,000 clones, 85% to 95% of them singletons. Source: CD4+ T cells from peripheral blood mononuclear cells, taken in the second trimester of pregnancy. These receptors all stem from a female donor with multiple sclerosis, enrolled in a pregnancy study.

This chain links TRBV11-3 with TRBJ1-3, with TRBD1 matching over 7 bases. This CDR3 is built from 14 residues. Germline CDR1 SGHNT, CDR2 YENEEA. V gave up 4 bases and J gave up 2 bases; unmatched junction bases: 2. The CDR3, as DNA: TGTGCCAGCAGCTCAGGGGGTCCTGGAAACACCATATATTTT. Translation gives CASSSGGPGNTIYF.

This sequence joins TRBV7-2 and TRBJ2-3; D is possibly TRBD2 (6 bases). CDR3 length equals 15 residues. Trimming removed 0 bases from V and 2 bases from J, with 9 bases in between. The germline V gene has CDR1 SGHTA and CDR2 FQGNSA. The CDR3 loop reads CASSLALAITDTQYF. Here the CDR3 DNA reads TGTGCCAGCAGCTTAGCCCTAGCGATCACAGATACGCAGTATTTT.

V usage is TRBV21-1 and J usage is TRBJ2-7; TRBD2, as called in the table, went unchecked against the DNA. TRBV21-1 is assigned pseudogene status. This CDR3 spans 17 amino acids. The CDR3 reads CASSKLRASGRIYEQYF. DNA of the CDR3: TGTGCCAGCAGCAAACTGAGGGCTAGCGGGAGGATCTACGAGCAGTACTTC.

The V call is TRBV10-3, the J call TRBJ2-7; 9 positions match TRBD2. The CDR3 contains 16 residues. Germline values: CDR1 ENHRY, CDR2 SYGVKD. V gave up 3 bases and J gave up 7 bases; unmatched junction bases: 13. The CDR3 coding sequence is TGTGCCATCAGTGACACTAGCGGGTCGACATTACGGGAGCAGTACTTC. Protein product: CAISDTSGSTLREQYF.

The chain links TRBV7-2 to TRBJ1-3; the D gene is possibly TRBD1 (6 bases). Deletions cut 0 bases from V and 0 bases from J, with 12 bases between. This CDR3 comprises 17 residues. CDR1 and CDR2 from the germline V gene are SGHTA and FQGNSA. The CDR3 region has the DNA TGTGCCAGCAGCTTAGCTGGGACACAAAGCTCTGGAAACACCATATATTTT. It codes for CASSLAGTQSSGNTIYF.

This chain connects TRBV21-1 to TRBJ1-4; the DNA was not compared with TRBD1, the D call given in the table. TRBV21-1 is termed a pseudogene. The CDR3 length is 19 residues. CDR3 sequence (DNA): TGTGCCAGCAGCAAAGCGCTAGGGGGCAGGGATCCCACTAATGAAAAACTGTTTTTT. It translates to CASSKALGGRDPTNEKLFF.

CDR3 in DNA: TGTGCCAGCAGCGTAGGGCCAGCGGGAAGTTCTGATGCCTACGAGCAGTACTTC. It specifies CASSVGPAGSSDAYEQYF. This chain links TRBV9 with TRBJ2-7; 7 bases are a match to TRBD2. The V segment lost 0 bases and the J segment 2 bases; nucleotides outside the gene matches: 14. The CDR3 extends over 18 amino acids. Germline CDR1 reads SGDLS; CDR2 reads YYNGEE.

V gene TRBV7-9 combines with J gene TRBJ2-7, with 7 bases that match TRBD2. CDR3 length: 19 amino acids. J gave up 0 bases and V 3 bases, and 17 bases lay outside the gene matches. The germline CDR1 and CDR2 sequences are SEHNR and FQNEAQ (reference sequence). This CDR3 reads CASSFPTGARGGTSYEQYF. CDR3 DNA: TGTGCCAGCAGCTTCCCTACCGGGGCACGCGGGGGTACCTCCTACGAGCAGTACTTC.

The V call is TRBV27, the J call TRBJ1-1, with a possible D match to TRBD1 (5 bases). Trimming shortened V by 2 bases and J by 5 bases, and 12 bases separated the two germline ends. The germline CDR1 and CDR2 sequences are MNHEY and SMNVEV (reference sequence). The CDR3 contains 14 residues. CDR3 residues: CASSLGRAATEAFF. For the CDR3, the DNA is TGTGCCAGCAGTTTAGGCAGGGCGGCTACTGAAGCTTTCTTT.

The CDR3 loop reads CASSLNRFNEQFF. CDR3 DNA: TGCGCCAGCAGCTTGAACCGGTTTAATGAGCAGTTCTTC. The J gene is TRBJ2-1, the V gene TRBV5-1; D unclear. This CDR3 contains 13 residues. V was cut by 1 base and J by 7 bases, with 9 bases left in between. Germline V lookup: CDR1 SGHRS, CDR2 YFSETQ.

The chain recombines TRBV9 with TRBJ2-2, with D perhaps TRBD2 (5 bases). V shed 0 bases and J shed 6 bases, with 15 bases lying between them. Germline V CDR1 and CDR2: SGDLS, YYNGEE. CDR3 size: 16 residues. This CDR3 reads CASSVGVARPPGELFF. The CDR3 nucleotides are TGTGCCAGCAGCGTAGGAGTAGCGAGGCCACCCGGGGAGCTGTTTTTT.

This clone has a single count. The V gene is TRBV6-5, the J gene TRBJ1-2, with 9 bases aligning to TRBD1. The germline V gene encodes CDR1 MNHEY and CDR2 SVGAGI. The V segment lost 9 bases and the J segment 6 bases; nucleotides outside the gene matches: 8. The CDR3 is 13 amino acids. Here the CDR3 DNA reads TGTGCCAGTCGGACAGGGGCCCTCAATGGCTACACCTTC. The encoded protein is CASRTGALNGYTF.

This clone was observed a single time. The rearrangement links TRBV10-3 to TRBJ1-2; no firm D call. The CDR3 is 13 residues long. Trimming stripped 4 bases from V and 8 bases from J, with 14 bases between. Germline assignment: CDR1 ENHRY and CDR2 SYGVKD. The CDR3 protein is CAISGGESWGYTF. The CDR3 region has the DNA TGTGCCATCAGTGGGGGAGAGTCTTGGGGCTACACCTTC.

This chain links TRBV7-2 with TRBJ2-1, with TRBD2 identical over 13 bases. J was trimmed by 6 bases and V by 5 bases; bases with no gene match: 4. The CDR3 contains 15 residues. Germline lookup yields CDR1 SGHTA and CDR2 FQGNSA. CDR3 DNA sequence: TGTGCCAGCAGCCCATGGACTAGCGGGAGCAATGAGCAGTTCTTC. Residues: CASSPWTSGSNEQFF.

V and J are TRBV2 and TRBJ1-2; D is uncertain. Trimming took 2 bases from V and 5 from J, leaving 12 bases between them. The CDR3 contains 14 residues. From germline, CDR1 is SNHLY and CDR2 FYNNEI. Written as DNA, the CDR3 is TGTGCCAGCAGTGAAAGCTGGGCAGAGTATGGCTACACCTTC. Its translation is CASSESWAEYGYTF.

The chain joins TRBV25-1 to TRBJ1-5, with 7 nucleotides matching TRBD1. The CDR3 has 15 residues. Germline V lookup: CDR1 MGHDK, CDR2 SYGVNS. Losses at the gene ends were 4 bases for V and 0 bases for J; bases not matched to a gene: 3. The CDR3 region is CASSAGQTSNQPQHF. In DNA, the CDR3 is TGTGCCAGCAGTGCGGGACAGACTAGCAATCAGCCCCAGCATTTT.

This chain joins TRBV28 and TRBJ2-3, with D possibly TRBD2 on 7 matching bases. With 3 bases removed from V and 7 bases from J, the gap between germline ends came to 23 bases. The V gene's germline CDR1 is MDHEN and CDR2 SYDVKM. The CDR3 contains 17 residues. The CDR3 reads CASSFNLGAGESNTQYF. The CDR3 coding sequence is TGTGCCAGCAGTTTCAATCTGGGGGCGGGAGAATCGAATACGCAGTATTTT.

The chain carries TRBV5-1 and TRBJ2-1; 11 positions match TRBD2. V was pared by 2 bases and J by 6 bases, with 4 bases of the junction left unmatched. The germline V gene has CDR1 SGHRS and CDR2 YFSETQ. The CDR3 sequence is 15 residues long. The CDR3 nucleotides read TGCGCCAGCAGCTTTGGGCTAGCGGGGGGCAATGAGCAGTTCTTC. Residues: CASSFGLAGGNEQFF.

CDR3 sequence: CATSPRLAAKNIQYF. CDR3 in DNA: TGTGCCACCAGCCCAAGACTAGCAGCCAAAAACATTCAGTACTTC. The J gene is TRBJ2-4, the V gene TRBV15; TRBD2 matches at 7 bases. Germline CDR1 is LNHNV and CDR2 is YYDKDF (reference sequence). The CDR3 totals 15 residues. With V trimmed by 5 bases and J by 0 bases, 4 bases remained unmatched.

The chain is built from TRBV7-2 and TRBJ1-2, with 8 bases identical to TRBD1. Germline lookup yields CDR1 SGHTA and CDR2 FQGNSA. The length of the CDR3 is 14 residues. With V trimmed by 5 bases and J by 7 bases, 9 bases remained unmatched. The CDR3 nucleotides are TGTGCCAGCAGCATAGGACAGGGCAAGAGTGGCTACACCTTC. Translation gives CASSIGQGKSGYTF.

The chain uses TRBV2 and TRBJ2-2, with 10 bases fitting TRBD2. V was clipped by 0 bases and J by 6 bases; unmatched bases: 10. The CDR3 is 18 amino acids. Looked up from germline, CDR1 is SNHLY and CDR2 is FYNNEI. CDR3 coding DNA: TGTGCCAGCAGTGAAGCTGGGCTAGCGGGAGTATCGGCCGGGGAGCTGTTTTTT. It encodes CASSEAGLAGVSAGELFF.

J is TRBJ2-3 and V is TRBV7-3, with D perhaps TRBD2 (6 bases). V was clipped by 4 bases and J by 0 bases, with 8 bases between them. The germline CDR1 and CDR2 sequences are SGHTA and FQGTGA. This CDR3 is built from 14 residues. CDR3 nucleotide sequence: TGTGCCAGCAGCTCTAGCGTCAGCACAGATACGCAGTATTTT. Amino acids: CASSSSVSTDTQYF.

The rearrangement joins TRBV2 to TRBJ2-1; 10 positions match TRBD2. This CDR3 is 18 amino acids long. Germline V gives CDR1 SNHLY, CDR2 FYNNEI. V lost 6 bases and J lost 9; bases outside the gene matches: 20. The CDR3 DNA reads as TGTGCCAGCAGCCTCGACATCCCGAGGCCAAGCGGGAGGGGTGAGCAGTTCTTC. Translated, it gives CASSLDIPRPSGRGEQFF.

The chain uses TRBV19 and TRBJ2-5; 7 bases are shared with TRBD2. CDR3 length equals 14 residues. In germline, CDR1 is LNHDA, CDR2 SQIVND (reference sequence). V gave up 1 base and J gave up 4 bases; unmatched junction bases: 3. CDR3 residues: CASSIAGGIETQYF. The CDR3 DNA is TGTGCCAGTAGTATAGCGGGAGGAATAGAGACCCAGTACTTC. The variable domain in full, with the rest retrieved from reference TRBV19 and TRBJ2-5, is DGGITQSPKYLFRKEGQNVTLSCEQNLNHDAMYWYRQDPGQGLRLIYYSQIVNDFQKGDIAEGYSVSREKKESFPLTVTSAQKNPTAFYLCASSIAGGIETQYFGPGTRLLVL.

This clone is a singleton in its sample. The V gene is TRBV27, the J gene TRBJ2-1; D unclear. Germline CDR1 reads MNHEY; CDR2 reads SMNVEV (reference sequence). This CDR3 is 13 amino acids long. The V gene lost 4 bases and the J gene lost 8 bases, with 12 bases spanning the gap. CDR3 DNA: TGTGCCAGCAGTTGGGCAGGAAAGGATGAGCAGTTCTTC. Residues: CASSWAGKDEQFF.

The CDR3 sequence is CASSFDRDGYTF. For the CDR3, the DNA is TGTGCCAGCAGCTTCGACAGGGACGGCTACACCTTC. V usage is TRBV7-9 and J usage is TRBJ1-2, with 7 bases fitting TRBD1. In germline, CDR1 is SEHNR, CDR2 FQNEAQ (reference sequence). The CDR3 is 12 residues long. V lost 3 bases to trimming and J lost 8 bases; unmatched junction nucleotides: 3.

This chain joins TRBV7-9 and TRBJ2-7, with 8 bases identical to TRBD1. Germline V gene sequence: CDR1 SEHNR, CDR2 FQNEAQ (reference sequence). V was clipped by 5 bases and J by 2 bases; unmatched bases: 8. This CDR3 comprises 15 residues. CDR3 region: CASSRVGQVPYEQYF. DNA of the CDR3: TGTGCCAGCAGCCGGGTGGGACAGGTCCCCTACGAGCAGTACTTC.

The rearrangement links TRBV27 to TRBJ1-1, with D maybe TRBD1 (5 bases). V was clipped by 2 bases and J by 0 bases, with 16 bases between them. CDR1 is MNHEY and CDR2 is SMNVEV in the germline V gene (reference sequence). The CDR3 is 17 residues long. The CDR3 loop is CASSLGGGTALNTEAFF. CDR3 DNA: TGTGCCAGCAGTTTAGGTGGAGGGACGGCTCTGAACACTGAAGCTTTCTTT.

The rearrangement uses TRBV27 and TRBJ1-2; TRBD1 matches at 7 bases. J was trimmed by 0 bases and V by 5 bases; bases with no gene match: 6. Germline V gives CDR1 MNHEY, CDR2 SMNVEV (reference sequence). The CDR3 totals 15 residues. In DNA, the CDR3 is TGTGCCAGCAGTCCCGGGACAGACACTAACTATGGCTACACCTTC. It codes for CASSPGTDTNYGYTF.